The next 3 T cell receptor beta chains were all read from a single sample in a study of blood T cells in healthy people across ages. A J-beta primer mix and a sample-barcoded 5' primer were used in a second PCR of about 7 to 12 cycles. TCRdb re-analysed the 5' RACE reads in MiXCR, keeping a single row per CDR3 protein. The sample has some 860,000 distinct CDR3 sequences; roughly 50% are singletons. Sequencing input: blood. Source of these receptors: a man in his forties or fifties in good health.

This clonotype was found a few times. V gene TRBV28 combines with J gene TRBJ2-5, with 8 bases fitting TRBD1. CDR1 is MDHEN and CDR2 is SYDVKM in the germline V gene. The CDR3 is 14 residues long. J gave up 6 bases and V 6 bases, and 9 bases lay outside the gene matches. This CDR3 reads CASSGGTGPKTQYF. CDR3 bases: TGTGCCAGCAGCGGAGGGACAGGACCCAAGACCCAGTACTTC.

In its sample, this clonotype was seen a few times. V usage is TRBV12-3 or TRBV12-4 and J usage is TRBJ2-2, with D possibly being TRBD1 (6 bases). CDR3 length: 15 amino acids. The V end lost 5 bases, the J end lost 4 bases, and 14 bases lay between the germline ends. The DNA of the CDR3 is TGTGCCAGCAGTCCCCCTCCCAGGGGCACCGGGGAGCTGTTTTTT. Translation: CASSPPPRGTGELFF.

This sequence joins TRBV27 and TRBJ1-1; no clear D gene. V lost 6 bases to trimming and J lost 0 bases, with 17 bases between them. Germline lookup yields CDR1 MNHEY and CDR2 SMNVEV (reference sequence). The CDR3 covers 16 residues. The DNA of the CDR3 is TGTGCCAGCAGGCTACTGACCCCTCCCCTGAACACTGAAGCTTTCTTT. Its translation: CASRLLTPPLNTEAFF.